The present entry profiles one TCR beta chain with its context. This CDR3 is 15 amino acids long. V gave up 4 bases and J gave up 10 bases; unmatched junction bases: 12. Germline CDR1 reads SGHAT; CDR2 reads FQNNGV. The PCR contained 60 Vbeta and 13 Jbeta primers. Clones were read by immunoSEQ multiplex PCR, and TCRdb kept only the in-frame ones, dropping some. The sample lists some 85,000 clones; about 80% were seen once. This record comes from a study of cytomegalovirus exposure and HLA in healthy donors. The rearrangement joins TRBV11-2 to TRBJ2-1; 8 nucleotides align to TRBD2. The sample was PBMCs. This TCR was recovered from a male donor in good health and CMV-seronegative. CDR3 loop: CASSSLRSGTREQFF. The CDR3 DNA reads TGTGCCAGCAGCTCCCTACGTAGCGGGACGCGAGAGCAGTTCTTC.